This TCR beta chain stems from a study of T-cell memory formation after mild COVID-19. Overall study findings and caveats: For contracting clones, CD4+ ones sat mainly in CM and EM, CD8+ in EMRA. Researchers found some responding clones in pre-infection memory, a sign that cross-reactive memory joined.

The CDR3 loop spans 14 amino acids. V was shortened by 10 bases and J by 0 bases, with 12 bases between the two germline ends. TCRdb processed the 5' RACE reads anew with MiXCR; each CDR3 protein has one entry. Seen here are hundreds of thousands of distinct CDR3 sequences, 20% to 25% observed once, and the top ten hold roughly 8.9%. In its sample, this clonotype was seen a few times. The target antigen is unknown. The chain has TRBV12-3 or TRBV12-4 and TRBJ2-2, with a weak D call TRBD1 (6 bases). The sequenced sample consisted of PBMCs or a T cell subset sorted from them (not recorded which). The clonotype comes from an adult woman who had mild COVID-19 (a few samples of this study predate the infection). Cell type and time point are not known. The CDR3 DNA reads as TGTGCCACCACCCGGACAGCGAACACCGGGGAGCTGTTTTTT. It translates to CATTRTANTGELFF.